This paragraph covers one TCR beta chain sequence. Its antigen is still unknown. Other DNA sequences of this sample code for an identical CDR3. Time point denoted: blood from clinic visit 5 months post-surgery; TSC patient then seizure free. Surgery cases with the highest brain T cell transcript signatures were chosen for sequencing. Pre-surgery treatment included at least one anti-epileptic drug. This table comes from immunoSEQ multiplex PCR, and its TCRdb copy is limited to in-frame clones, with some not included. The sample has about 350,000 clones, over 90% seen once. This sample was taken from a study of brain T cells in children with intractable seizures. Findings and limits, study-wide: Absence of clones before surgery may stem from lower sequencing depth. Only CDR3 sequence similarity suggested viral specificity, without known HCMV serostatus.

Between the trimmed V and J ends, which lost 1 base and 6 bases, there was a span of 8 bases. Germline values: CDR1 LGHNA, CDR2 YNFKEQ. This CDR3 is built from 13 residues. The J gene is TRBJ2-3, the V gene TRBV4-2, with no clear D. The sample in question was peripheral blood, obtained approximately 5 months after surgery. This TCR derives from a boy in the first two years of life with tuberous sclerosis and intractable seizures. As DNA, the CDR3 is TGTGCCAGCAGCCAAGTAAGCGCGGATACGCAGTATTTT. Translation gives CASSQVSADTQYF.